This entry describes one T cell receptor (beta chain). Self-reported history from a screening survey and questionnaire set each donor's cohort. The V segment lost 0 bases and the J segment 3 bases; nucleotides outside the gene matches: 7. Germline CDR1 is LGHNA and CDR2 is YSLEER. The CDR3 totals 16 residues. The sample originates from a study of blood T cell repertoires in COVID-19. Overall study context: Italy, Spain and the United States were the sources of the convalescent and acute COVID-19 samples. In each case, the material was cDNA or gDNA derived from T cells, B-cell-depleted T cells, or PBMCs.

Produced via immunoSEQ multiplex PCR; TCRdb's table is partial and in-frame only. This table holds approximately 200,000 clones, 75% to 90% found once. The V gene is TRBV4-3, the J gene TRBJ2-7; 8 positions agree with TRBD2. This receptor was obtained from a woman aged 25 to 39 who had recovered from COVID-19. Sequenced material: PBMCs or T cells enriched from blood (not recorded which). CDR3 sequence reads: CASSQETGGWVYEQYF. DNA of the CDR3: TGCGCCAGCAGCCAAGAGACGGGAGGGTGGGTCTACGAGCAGTACTTC.